The sequence of this T cell receptor beta chain was determined in a study of long-term antiretroviral therapy in people with HIV. Study-level points and caveats: Collection spanned 2004 to 2017; ART regimens may be less effective than current ones.

A v3.0 immunoSEQ assay was performed at survey level. The repertoire was sequenced with immunoSEQ multiplex PCR; TCRdb's copy has only in-frame clones and lacks some. The sample holds some 10,000 clones, about 89% seen once. As regards this clone: Its antigen is unidentified.

From germline, CDR1 is SGDLS and CDR2 YYNGEE. The CDR3 sequence is 15 residues long. V shed 0 bases, J shed 4 bases, and the junction held 2 bases outside the gene matches. This TCR came from a woman aged 40 to 50 with HIV. Specimen: unsorted PBMCs, collected 0.2 years before starting antiretroviral therapy. The V and J genes are TRBV9 and TRBJ2-1; 9 nucleotides agree with TRBD2. CDR3 amino acids: CASSVGAGGYNEQFF. The DNA of the CDR3 is TGTGCCAGCAGCGTAGGTGCGGGGGGGTACAATGAGCAGTTCTTC. The full variable domain, with the rest looked up from reference TRBV9 and TRBJ2-1, is DSGVTQTPKHLITATGQRVTLRCSPRSGDLSVYWYQQSLDQGLQFLIQYYNGEERAKGNILERFSAQQFPDLHSELNLSSLELGDSALYFCASSVGAGGYNEQFFGPGTRLTVL.